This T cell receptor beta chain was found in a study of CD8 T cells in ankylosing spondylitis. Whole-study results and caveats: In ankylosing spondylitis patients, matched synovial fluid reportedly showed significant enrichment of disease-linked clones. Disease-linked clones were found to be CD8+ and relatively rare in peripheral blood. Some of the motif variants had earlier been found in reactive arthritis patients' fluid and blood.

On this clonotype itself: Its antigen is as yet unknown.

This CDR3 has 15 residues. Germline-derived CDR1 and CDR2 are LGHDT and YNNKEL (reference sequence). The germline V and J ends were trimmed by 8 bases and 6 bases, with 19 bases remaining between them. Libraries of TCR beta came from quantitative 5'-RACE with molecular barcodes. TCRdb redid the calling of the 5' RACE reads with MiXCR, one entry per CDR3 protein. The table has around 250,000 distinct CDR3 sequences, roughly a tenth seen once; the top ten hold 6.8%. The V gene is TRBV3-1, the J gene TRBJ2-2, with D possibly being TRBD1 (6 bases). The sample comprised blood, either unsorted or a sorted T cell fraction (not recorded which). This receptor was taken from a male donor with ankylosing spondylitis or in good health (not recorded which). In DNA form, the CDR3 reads TGTGCCAGCTCCCCCGCGAGGGACATGTCCGGGGAGCTGTTTTTT. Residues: CASSPARDMSGELFF.